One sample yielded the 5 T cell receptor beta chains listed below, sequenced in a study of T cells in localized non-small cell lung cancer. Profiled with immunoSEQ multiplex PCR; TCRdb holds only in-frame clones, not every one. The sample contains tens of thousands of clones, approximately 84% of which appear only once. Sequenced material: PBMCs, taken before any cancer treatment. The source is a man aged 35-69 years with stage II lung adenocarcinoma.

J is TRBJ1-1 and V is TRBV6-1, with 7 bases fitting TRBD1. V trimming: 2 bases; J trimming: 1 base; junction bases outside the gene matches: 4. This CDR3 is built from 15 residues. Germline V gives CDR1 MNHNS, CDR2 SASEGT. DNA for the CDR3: TGTGCCAGCAGTGAACAGGGGGGAAAGAACACTGAAGCTTTCTTT. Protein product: CASSEQGGKNTEAFF.

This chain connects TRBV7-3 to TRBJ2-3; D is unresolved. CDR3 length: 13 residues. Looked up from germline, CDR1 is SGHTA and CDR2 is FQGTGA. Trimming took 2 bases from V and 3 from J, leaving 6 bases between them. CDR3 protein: CASSLSRTDTQYF. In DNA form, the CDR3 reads TGTGCCAGCAGCTTATCCCGGACAGATACGCAGTATTTT.

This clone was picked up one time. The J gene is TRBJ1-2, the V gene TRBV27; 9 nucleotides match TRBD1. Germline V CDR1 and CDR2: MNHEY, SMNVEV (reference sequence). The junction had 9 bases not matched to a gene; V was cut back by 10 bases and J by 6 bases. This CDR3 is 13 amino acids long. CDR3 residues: CATGQGHLNGYTF. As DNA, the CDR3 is TGTGCCACCGGACAGGGGCACTTAAATGGCTACACCTTC.

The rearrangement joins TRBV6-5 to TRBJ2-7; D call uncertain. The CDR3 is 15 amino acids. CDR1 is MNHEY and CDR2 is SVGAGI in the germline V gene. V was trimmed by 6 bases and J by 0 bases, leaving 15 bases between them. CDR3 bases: TGTGCCAGCAGGACGACACCGTTTAGCTCCTACGAGCAGTACTTC. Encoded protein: CASRTTPFSSYEQYF.

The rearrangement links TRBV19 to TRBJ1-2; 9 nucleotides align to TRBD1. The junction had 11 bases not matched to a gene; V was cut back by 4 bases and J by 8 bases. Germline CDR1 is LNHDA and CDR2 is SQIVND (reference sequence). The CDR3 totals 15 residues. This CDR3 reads CASSTTHRGQGGYTF. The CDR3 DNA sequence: TGTGCCAGTAGTACGACACACAGGGGGCAAGGCGGCTACACCTTC. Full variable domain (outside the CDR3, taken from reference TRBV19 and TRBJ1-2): DGGITQSPKYLFRKEGQNVTLSCEQNLNHDAMYWYRQDPGQGLRLIYYSQIVNDFQKGDIAEGYSVSREKKESFPLTVTSAQKNPTAFYLCASSTTHRGQGGYTFGSGTRLTVV.